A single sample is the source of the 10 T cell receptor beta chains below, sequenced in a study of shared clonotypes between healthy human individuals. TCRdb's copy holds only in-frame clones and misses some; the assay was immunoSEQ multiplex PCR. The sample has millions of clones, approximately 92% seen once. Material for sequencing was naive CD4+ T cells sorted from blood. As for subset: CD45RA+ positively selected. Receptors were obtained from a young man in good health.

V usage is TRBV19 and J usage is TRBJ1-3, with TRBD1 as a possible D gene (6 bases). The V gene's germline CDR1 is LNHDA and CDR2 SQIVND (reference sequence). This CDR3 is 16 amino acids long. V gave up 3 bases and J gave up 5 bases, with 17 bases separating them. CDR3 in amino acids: CASSIRFQQGRNTIYF. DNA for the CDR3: TGTGCCAGTAGTATCAGGTTTCAACAGGGACGAAACACCATATATTTT.

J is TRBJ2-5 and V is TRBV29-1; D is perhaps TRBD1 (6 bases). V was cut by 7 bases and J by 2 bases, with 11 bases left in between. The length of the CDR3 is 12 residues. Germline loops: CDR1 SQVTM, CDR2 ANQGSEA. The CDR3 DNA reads TGCAGCGCAGACAGGTCACAAGAGACCCAGTACTTC. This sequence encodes CSADRSQETQYF.

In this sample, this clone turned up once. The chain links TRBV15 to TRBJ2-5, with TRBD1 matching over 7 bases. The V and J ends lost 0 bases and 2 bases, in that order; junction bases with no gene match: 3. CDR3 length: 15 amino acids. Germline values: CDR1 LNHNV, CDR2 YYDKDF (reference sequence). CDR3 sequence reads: CATSREGGVQETQYF. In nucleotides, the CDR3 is TGTGCCACCAGCAGAGAAGGGGGCGTGCAAGAGACCCAGTACTTC.

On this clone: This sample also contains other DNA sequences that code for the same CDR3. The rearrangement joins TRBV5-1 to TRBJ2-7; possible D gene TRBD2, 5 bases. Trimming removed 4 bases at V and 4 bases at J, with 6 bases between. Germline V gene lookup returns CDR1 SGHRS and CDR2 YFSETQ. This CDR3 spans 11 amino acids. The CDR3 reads CASSGEYEQYF. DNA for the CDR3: TGCGCCAGCAGCGGGGAGTACGAGCAGTACTTC.

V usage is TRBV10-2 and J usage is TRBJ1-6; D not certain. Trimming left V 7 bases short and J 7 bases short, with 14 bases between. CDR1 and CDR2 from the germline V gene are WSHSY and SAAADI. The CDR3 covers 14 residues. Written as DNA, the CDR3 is TGCGCCAGCACCTGGGTGGAGGGAAATTCACCCCTCCACTTT. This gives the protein CASTWVEGNSPLHF.

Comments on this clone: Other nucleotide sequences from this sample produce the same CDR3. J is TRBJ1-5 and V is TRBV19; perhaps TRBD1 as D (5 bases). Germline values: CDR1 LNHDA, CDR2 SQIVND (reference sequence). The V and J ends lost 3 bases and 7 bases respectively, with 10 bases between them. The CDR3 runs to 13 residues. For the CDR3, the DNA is TGTGCCAGTAGTATCCCGGGGGACCAGCCCCAGCATTTT. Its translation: CASSIPGDQPQHF. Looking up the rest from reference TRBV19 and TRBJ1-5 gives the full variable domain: DGGITQSPKYLFRKEGQNVTLSCEQNLNHDAMYWYRQDPGQGLRLIYYSQIVNDFQKGDIAEGYSVSREKKESFPLTVTSAQKNPTAFYLCASSIPGDQPQHFGDGTRLSIL.

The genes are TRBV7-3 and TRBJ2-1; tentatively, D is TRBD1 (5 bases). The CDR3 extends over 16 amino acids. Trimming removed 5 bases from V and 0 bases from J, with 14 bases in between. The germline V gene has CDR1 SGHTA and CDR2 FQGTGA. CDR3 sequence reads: CASSRSRASSYNEQFF. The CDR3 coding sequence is TGTGCCAGCAGCCGGTCCAGGGCGAGCTCCTACAATGAGCAGTTCTTC.

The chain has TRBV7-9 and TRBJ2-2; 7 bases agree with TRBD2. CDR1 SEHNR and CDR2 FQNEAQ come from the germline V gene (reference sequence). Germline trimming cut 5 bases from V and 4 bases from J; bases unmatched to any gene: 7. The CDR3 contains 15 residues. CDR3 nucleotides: TGTGCCAGCAGCCCCCAGGGAGGGAGCACCGGGGAGCTGTTTTTT. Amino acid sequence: CASSPQGGSTGELFF.

The CDR3 loop is CASSVALWGSGELFF. CDR3 DNA: TGTGCCAGCAGCGTAGCTCTGTGGGGTTCCGGGGAGCTGTTTTTT. V is TRBV9 and J is TRBJ2-2; D not certain. The V and J ends lost 0 bases and 6 bases respectively, with 12 bases between them. Germline V CDR1 and CDR2: SGDLS, YYNGEE. CDR3 length equals 15 residues.

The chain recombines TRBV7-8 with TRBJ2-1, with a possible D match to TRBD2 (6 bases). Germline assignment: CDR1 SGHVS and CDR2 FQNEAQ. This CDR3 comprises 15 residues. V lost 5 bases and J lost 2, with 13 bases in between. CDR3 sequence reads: CASSGRDSTYNEQFF. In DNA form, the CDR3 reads TGTGCCAGCAGCGGACGGGACTCCACCTACAATGAGCAGTTCTTC.